The 28 T cell receptor beta chains below were found in one sample sequenced in a study of T-cell memory formation after mild COVID-19. Using its own MiXCR run on the 5' RACE reads, TCRdb lists one record per CDR3 protein. The sample shows just over 300,000 distinct CDR3 sequences, roughly 19% of them seen only once. The sequencing input was PBMCs or a T cell subset sorted from them (not recorded which). These receptor sequences come from a man aged 18-30 years who had mild COVID-19 (a few samples of this study predate the infection). Cell type and time point are not known.

This clonotype was detected only a few times. This sequence joins TRBV5-4 and TRBJ2-3, with D unresolved. The germline gives CDR1 SGHNT, CDR2 YYREEE (reference sequence). The length of the CDR3 is 15 residues. V was pared by 3 bases and J by 0 bases, with 11 bases between. The CDR3 loop is CASSSQQESTDTQYF. CDR3 nucleotides: TGTGCCAGCAGCTCCCAGCAGGAGAGCACAGATACGCAGTATTTT.

There are a few counts of this clonotype. The chain uses TRBV4-1 and TRBJ1-5; D call uncertain. The germline CDR1 and CDR2 sequences are MGHRA and YSYEKL. V was trimmed by 1 base and J by 9 bases, leaving 16 bases between them. The CDR3 loop spans 15 amino acids. The CDR3 reads CASSQVPGGRAPQHF. CDR3 DNA sequence: TGCGCCAGCAGCCAAGTCCCCGGCGGAAGGGCGCCCCAGCATTTT.

This clonotype was counted a few times. This sequence joins TRBV6-2 or TRBV6-3 and TRBJ1-4, with a tentative D call TRBD1 (6 bases). Between the trimmed V and J ends, which lost 2 bases and 8 bases, there was a span of 18 bases. CDR1 and CDR2 (germline): MNHEY, SVGEGT. CDR3 length: 16 residues. CDR3 coding DNA: TGTGCCAGCAGTTACCGCCCGGACAGAAGGAGCGAAAAACTGTTTTTT. Its protein is CASSYRPDRRSEKLFF.

The J gene is TRBJ2-1, the V gene TRBV9; no reliable D call. The CDR3 totals 14 residues. The V gene's germline CDR1 is SGDLS and CDR2 YYNGEE. Trimming took 0 bases from V and 5 from J, leaving 9 bases between them. The CDR3 sequence: CASSVAPADNEQFF. CDR3 nucleotides: TGTGCCAGCAGCGTAGCCCCCGCGGACAATGAGCAGTTCTTC.

V usage is TRBV5-1 and J usage is TRBJ2-5; possible D gene TRBD1, 5 bases. The germline gives CDR1 SGHRS, CDR2 YFSETQ. V was shortened by 3 bases and J by 1 base, with 10 bases between the two germline ends. This CDR3 has 14 residues. Here the CDR3 reads CASSSLRAQETQYF. In DNA form, the CDR3 reads TGCGCCAGCAGCTCCCTCAGGGCCCAAGAGACCCAGTACTTC.

The rearrangement links TRBV5-1 to TRBJ2-3; D possibly corresponds to TRBD2 (6 bases). This CDR3 has 16 residues. The germline V gene has CDR1 SGHRS and CDR2 YFSETQ. Trimming removed 6 bases at V and 2 bases at J, with 19 bases between. DNA for the CDR3: TGCGCCAGCACCCCGTTGAAAGGCGGGGACACAGATACGCAGTATTTT. Translated: CASTPLKGGDTDTQYF.

This clonotype was seen only a few times. V gene TRBV20-1 combines with J gene TRBJ2-7; possible D gene TRBD1, 5 bases. The CDR3 sequence is 13 residues long. V was cut by 4 bases and J by 0 bases, with 10 bases left in between. Germline V gives CDR1 DFQATT, CDR2 SNEGSKA (reference sequence). CDR3 loop: CSAKDTSSYEQYF. For the CDR3, the DNA is TGCAGTGCTAAGGACACGAGCTCCTACGAGCAGTACTTC.

This clonotype was counted many times. The chain uses TRBV12-3 or TRBV12-4 and TRBJ2-3; D might be TRBD1 or TRBD2, each matching 5 bases. V was cut by 4 bases and J by 5 bases, with 7 bases left in between. The CDR3 extends over 12 amino acids. CDR3 in amino acids: CASSWGIDTQYF. CDR3 nucleotides: TGTGCCAGCAGTTGGGGGATAGATACGCAGTATTTT.

This clonotype was observed a handful of times. This chain uses TRBV5-5 with TRBJ2-3, with a weak D call TRBD1 (5 bases). The V and J ends lost 3 bases and 6 bases respectively, with 14 bases between them. The CDR3 is 14 residues long. Germline V gene lookup returns CDR1 SGHKS and CDR2 YYEKEE (reference sequence). This chain's CDR3 is CASSSDTSGDTQYF. DNA of the CDR3: TGTGCCAGCAGCTCGGACACTTCTGGGGATACGCAGTATTTT.

This chain connects TRBV7-6 to TRBJ1-6, with D possibly TRBD1 on 6 matching bases. The CDR3 has 14 amino acids. The V gene lost 5 bases and the J gene lost 9 bases, with 14 bases spanning the gap. Germline V gene lookup returns CDR1 SGHVS and CDR2 FNYEAQ. The CDR3 loop is CASSPNQGSSPLHF. CDR3 sequence (DNA): TGTGCCAGCAGCCCCAACCAGGGGAGTTCACCCCTCCACTTT.

This clonotype was seen a few times. The rearrangement uses TRBV27 and TRBJ2-5; TRBD2 matches at 9 bases. Unmatched junction bases numbered 12, after V lost 5 bases and J lost 2 bases. The germline V gene has CDR1 MNHEY and CDR2 SMNVEV (reference sequence). The CDR3 consists of 17 residues. CDR3 loop: CASSPPRGLAVQETQYF. Here the CDR3 DNA reads TGTGCCAGCAGTCCACCCCGGGGACTAGCTGTACAAGAGACCCAGTACTTC.

V is TRBV6-5 and J is TRBJ1-5, with TRBD1 identical over 8 bases. Trimming removed 2 bases from V and 6 bases from J; junction bases left unmatched: 9. Per the germline V gene, CDR1 is MNHEY and CDR2 is SVGAGI. The CDR3 extends over 16 amino acids. The CDR3 DNA sequence: TGTGCCAGCAGTTACGCGCGGACAGGGTTAGGTCAGCCCCAGCATTTT. This codes for CASSYARTGLGQPQHF.

This clonotype was seen more than once but under ten times. The chain combines TRBV12-3 or TRBV12-4 with TRBJ1-1; D might be TRBD1 (6 bases). CDR3 size: 14 residues. Trimming removed 6 bases from V and 0 bases from J, with 11 bases in between. In DNA form, the CDR3 reads TGTGCCAGCAGCATGGGACACCTGAACACTGAAGCTTTCTTT. It yields the protein CASSMGHLNTEAFF.

This rearrangement joins TRBV6-5 to TRBJ1-2; 8 nucleotides match TRBD1. Trimming removed 10 bases from V and 6 bases from J; junction bases left unmatched: 4. Germline V gene data show CDR1 as MNHEY and CDR2 as SVGAGI. The CDR3 is 11 amino acids. The CDR3 region is CATQQGDGYTF. The DNA for the CDR3 is TGTGCCACCCAACAGGGGGATGGCTACACCTTC.

V and J are TRBV6-2 or TRBV6-3 and TRBJ2-1; 9 bases agree with TRBD2. CDR3 size: 18 residues. The V gene's germline CDR1 is MNHEY and CDR2 SVGEGT. V lost 5 bases and J lost 10; bases outside the gene matches: 21. The CDR3 spells CASSQPTLSGGRWWEQFF. Written as DNA, the CDR3 is TGTGCCAGCAGTCAACCCACTCTCAGCGGGGGGCGTTGGTGGGAGCAGTTCTTC.

The chain joins TRBV7-9 to TRBJ1-1; perhaps TRBD1 as D (6 bases). The CDR3 consists of 17 residues. V lost 4 bases and J 1 base, leaving 19 bases between the germline ends. Germline CDR1 is SEHNR and CDR2 is FQNEAQ (reference sequence). The CDR3 region is CASSSTLSGGRNTEAFF. CDR3 nucleotides: TGTGCCAGCAGCTCGACCCTTTCCGGGGGCCGGAACACTGAAGCTTTCTTT.

This clonotype showed up just a few times. The chain carries TRBV7-9 and TRBJ1-1, with 9 bases matching TRBD1. Losses at the gene ends were 4 bases for V and 3 bases for J; bases not matched to a gene: 6. There are 15 residues in the CDR3. Germline lookup yields CDR1 SEHNR and CDR2 FQNEAQ (reference sequence). This CDR3 is CASSSGQGMYTEAFF. Written as DNA, the CDR3 is TGTGCCAGCAGCTCAGGACAGGGGATGTACACTGAAGCTTTCTTT.

This clonotype was seen a few times. The chain recombines TRBV7-8 with TRBJ2-3, with TRBD2 identical over 9 bases. Unmatched junction bases numbered 10, after V lost 6 bases and J lost 6 bases. CDR3 length: 15 residues. The germline gives CDR1 SGHVS, CDR2 FQNEAQ. CDR3 DNA: TGTGCCAGCAGGCCAGCGGGGGGTCGTTCTGATACGCAGTATTTT. Translation: CASRPAGGRSDTQYF.

V and J are TRBV18 and TRBJ1-2; tentative D call: TRBD1 (5 bases). This CDR3 comprises 13 residues. CDR1 and CDR2 (germline): KGHSH, LQKENI. V lost 2 bases and J lost 6, with 10 bases in between. This CDR3 reads CASSPAGNHGYTF. CDR3 sequence (DNA): TGTGCCAGCTCACCAGCAGGGAATCATGGCTACACCTTC.

The gene calls are TRBV28 and TRBJ2-3; D remains ambiguous. The germline V and J ends were trimmed by 8 bases and 0 bases, with 15 bases remaining between them. The germline V gene has CDR1 MDHEN and CDR2 SYDVKM. This CDR3 spans 15 amino acids. The CDR3 loop reads CASSIAASSTDTQYF. CDR3 DNA sequence: TGTGCCAGCTCCATTGCTGCGTCTAGCACAGATACGCAGTATTTT.

This chain joins TRBV7-9 and TRBJ1-1, with TRBD1 matching over 7 bases. Germline CDR1 and CDR2: SEHNR and FQNEAQ (reference sequence). This CDR3 comprises 17 residues. After removal of 4 bases from V and 5 bases from J, the junction contained 16 bases not matched to a gene. The chain's CDR3 is CASSSFDRVDRTTEAFF. CDR3 coding DNA: TGTGCCAGCAGCTCCTTCGACAGGGTAGATAGGACGACTGAAGCTTTCTTT.

There are a few counts of this clonotype. This chain uses TRBV7-8 with TRBJ2-3, with D perhaps matching TRBD1 (6 bases). The germline CDR1 and CDR2 sequences are SGHVS and FQNEAQ. V lost 2 bases and J 5 bases, leaving 8 bases between the germline ends. The CDR3 covers 13 residues. DNA for the CDR3: TGTGCCAGCAGCTTAACAGGGAAAGATACGCAGTATTTT. It translates to CASSLTGKDTQYF.

V gene TRBV7-8 combines with J gene TRBJ1-2; 7 nucleotides align to TRBD1. J lost 0 bases, V lost 4 bases, and 14 bases had no gene match. CDR1 and CDR2 (germline): SGHVS, FQNEAQ. The CDR3 is 18 residues long. CDR3 loop: CASSSLRPGQTTNYGYTF. The DNA for the CDR3 is TGTGCCAGCAGCTCCCTCCGGCCGGGACAGACTACTAACTATGGCTACACCTTC.

V usage is TRBV5-1 and J usage is TRBJ2-4; D is uncertain. Between the trimmed V and J ends, which lost 4 bases and 0 bases, there was a span of 14 bases. Germline CDR1 and CDR2: SGHRS and YFSETQ. The CDR3 extends over 16 amino acids. CDR3 in amino acids: CASSEALQLAKNIQYF. The CDR3, as DNA: TGCGCCAGCAGCGAGGCCCTGCAGCTAGCCAAAAACATTCAGTACTTC.

V is TRBV28 and J is TRBJ1-5, with D hard to call. The CDR3 spans 14 residues. Germline lookup yields CDR1 MDHEN and CDR2 SYDVKM. Trimming shortened V by 3 bases and J by 6 bases, and 12 bases separated the two germline ends. In nucleotides, the CDR3 is TGTGCCAGCAGTTTCCTGGGAGGCCGTCAGCCCCAGCATTTT. Amino acids: CASSFLGGRQPQHF.

This clonotype has only a few counts. The chain has TRBV5-1 and TRBJ2-2; D gene uncertain. In germline, CDR1 is SGHRS, CDR2 YFSETQ. V dropped 0 bases and J dropped 3 bases, with 9 bases sitting between them. This CDR3 comprises 15 residues. The CDR3 DNA follows: TGCGCCAGCAGCTTGGGGCAGGTCTACACCGGGGAGCTGTTTTTT. This sequence encodes CASSLGQVYTGELFF.

V gene TRBV20-1 combines with J gene TRBJ2-7; 9 nucleotides agree with TRBD1. V lost 5 bases to trimming and J lost 2 bases; unmatched junction nucleotides: 7. The V gene's germline CDR1 is DFQATT and CDR2 SNEGSKA (reference sequence). CDR3 length: 14 residues. The CDR3 here is CSADTGTGTYEQYF. CDR3 in DNA: TGCAGTGCTGACACCGGGACAGGGACCTACGAGCAGTACTTC.

Note on this clonotype: One junction end disagrees with the germline gene, perhaps due to a read error. This chain links TRBV2 with TRBJ1-1; the match to TRBD1 covers 8 bases. Germline V gene sequence: CDR1 SNHLY, CDR2 FYNNEI. The CDR3 covers 14 residues. The CDR3 DNA reads TGTGCCTCAGCCAGCCGGACAGGGAACCCTGAAGCTTTCTTT. It codes for CASASRTGNPEAFF.